This TCR beta chain came from a study of T-cell reconstitution after alpha-beta-depleted transplantation in children. Germline assignment: CDR1 MNHNS and CDR2 SASEGT. The CDR3 runs 17 residues. Trimming removed 6 bases from V and 7 bases from J; junction bases left unmatched: 17. Preparation of the TCRbeta library was carried out with unique molecular identifiers. TCRdb itself ran the PCR reads through MiXCR, one entry per CDR3 protein. The sample contains around 400,000 distinct CDR3 sequences, under 13% of which appear only once. The table lists this clonotype with a few counts. This clonotype originated in a human donor who donated a stem cell graft to a child with acute myeloid leukemia. This chain joins TRBV6-1 and TRBJ2-1, with TRBD2 identical over 8 bases. The material was PBMCs from the stem cell graft donor, obtained from the stem cell graft. CDR3 protein: CASSPALGGGGTNEQFF. The DNA of the CDR3 is TGTGCCAGCAGCCCGGCCCTGGGTGGCGGGGGGACGAATGAGCAGTTCTTC.